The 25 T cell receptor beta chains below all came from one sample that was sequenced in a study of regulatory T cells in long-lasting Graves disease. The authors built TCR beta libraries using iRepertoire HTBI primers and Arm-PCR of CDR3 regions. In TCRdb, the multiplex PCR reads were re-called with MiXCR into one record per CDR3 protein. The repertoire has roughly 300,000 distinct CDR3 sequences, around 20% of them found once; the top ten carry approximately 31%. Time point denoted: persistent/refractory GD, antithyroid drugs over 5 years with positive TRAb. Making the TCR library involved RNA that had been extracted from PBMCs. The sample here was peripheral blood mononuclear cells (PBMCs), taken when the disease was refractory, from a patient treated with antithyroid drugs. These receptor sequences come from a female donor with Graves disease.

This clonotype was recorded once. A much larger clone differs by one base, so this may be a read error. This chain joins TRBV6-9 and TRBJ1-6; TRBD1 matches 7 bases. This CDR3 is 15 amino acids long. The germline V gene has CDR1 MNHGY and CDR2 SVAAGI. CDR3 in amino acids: CANSYSTGDNSPLHF. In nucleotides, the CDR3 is TGTGCCAACAGTTACTCAACAGGGGATAATTCACCCCTCCACTTT.

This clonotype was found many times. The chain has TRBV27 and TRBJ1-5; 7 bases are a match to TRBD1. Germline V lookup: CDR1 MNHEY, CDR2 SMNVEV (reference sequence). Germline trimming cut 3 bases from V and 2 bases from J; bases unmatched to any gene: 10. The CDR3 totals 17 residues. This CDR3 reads CASSFRSLGTGNQPQHF. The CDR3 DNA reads TGTGCCAGCAGTTTCCGTTCTCTCGGGACAGGCAATCAGCCCCAGCATTTT.

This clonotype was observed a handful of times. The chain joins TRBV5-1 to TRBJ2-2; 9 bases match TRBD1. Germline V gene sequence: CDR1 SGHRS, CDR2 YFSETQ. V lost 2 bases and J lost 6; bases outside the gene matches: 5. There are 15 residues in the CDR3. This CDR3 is CASSFGQGLAGELFF. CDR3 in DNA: TGCGCCAGCAGCTTTGGACAGGGGCTGGCCGGGGAGCTGTTTTTT.

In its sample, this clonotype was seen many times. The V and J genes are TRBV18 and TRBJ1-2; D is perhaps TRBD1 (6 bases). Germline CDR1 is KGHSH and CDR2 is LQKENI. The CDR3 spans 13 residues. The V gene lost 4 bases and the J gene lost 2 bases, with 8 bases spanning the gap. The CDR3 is CASSRDKNYGYTF. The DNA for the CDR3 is TGTGCCAGCTCACGGGACAAGAACTATGGCTACACCTTC.

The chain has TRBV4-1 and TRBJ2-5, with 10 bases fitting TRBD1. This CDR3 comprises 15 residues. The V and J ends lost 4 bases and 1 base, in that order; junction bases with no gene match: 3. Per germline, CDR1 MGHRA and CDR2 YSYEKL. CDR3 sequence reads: CASSPRQGAQETQYF. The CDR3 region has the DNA TGCGCCAGCAGCCCGCGACAGGGGGCCCAAGAGACCCAGTACTTC.

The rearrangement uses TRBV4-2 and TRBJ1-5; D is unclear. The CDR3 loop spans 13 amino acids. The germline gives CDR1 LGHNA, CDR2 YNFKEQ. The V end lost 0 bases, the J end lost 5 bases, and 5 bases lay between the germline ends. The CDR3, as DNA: TGTGCCAGCAGCCAAGATCGGTATCAGCCCCAGCATTTT. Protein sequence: CASSQDRYQPQHF.

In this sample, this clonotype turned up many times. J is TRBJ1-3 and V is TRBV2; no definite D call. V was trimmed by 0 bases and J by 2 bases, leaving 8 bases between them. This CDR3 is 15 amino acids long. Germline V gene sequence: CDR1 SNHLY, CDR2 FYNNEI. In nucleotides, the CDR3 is TGTGCCAGCAGTGAAGCAACGGGGACTGGAAACACCATATATTTT. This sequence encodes CASSEATGTGNTIYF.

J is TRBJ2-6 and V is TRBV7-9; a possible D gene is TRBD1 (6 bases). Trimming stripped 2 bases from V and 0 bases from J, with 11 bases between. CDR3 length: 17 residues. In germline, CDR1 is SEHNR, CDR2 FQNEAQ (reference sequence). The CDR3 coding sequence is TGTGCCAGCAGCTTACTCCGACAGGACTCTGGGGCCAACGTCCTGACTTTC. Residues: CASSLLRQDSGANVLTF.

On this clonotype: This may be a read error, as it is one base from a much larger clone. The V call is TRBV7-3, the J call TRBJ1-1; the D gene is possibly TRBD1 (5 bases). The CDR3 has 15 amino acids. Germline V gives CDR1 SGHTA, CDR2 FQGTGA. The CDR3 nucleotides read TGTGCCAGCAGCTTAAGGGGGGGGACCGAAATTGAATCTTTCTTT. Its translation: CASSLRGGTEIESFF.

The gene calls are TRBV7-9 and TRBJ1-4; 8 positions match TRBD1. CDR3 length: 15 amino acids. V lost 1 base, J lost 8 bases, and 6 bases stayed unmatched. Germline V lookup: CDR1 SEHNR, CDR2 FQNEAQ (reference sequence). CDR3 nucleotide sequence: TGTGCCAGCAGCTTAGGTGGGACAGGAGGCGAAAAACTGTTTTTT. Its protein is CASSLGGTGGEKLFF. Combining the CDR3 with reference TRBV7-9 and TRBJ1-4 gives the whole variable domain DTGVSQNPRHKITKRGQNVTFRCDPISEHNRLYWYRQTLGQGPEFLTYFQNEAQLEKSRLLSDRFSAERPKGSFSTLEIQRTEQGDSAMYLCASSLGGTGGEKLFFGSGTQLSVL.

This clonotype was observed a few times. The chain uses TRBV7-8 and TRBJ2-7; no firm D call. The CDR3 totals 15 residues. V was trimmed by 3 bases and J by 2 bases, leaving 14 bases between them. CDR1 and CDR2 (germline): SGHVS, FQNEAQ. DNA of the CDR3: TGTGCCAGCAGCTTCCGCCGAGGAAATCCCTACGAGCAGTACTTC. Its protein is CASSFRRGNPYEQYF.

CDR3 DNA: TGCGCCAGCAGCTTGGATGTGCAGGGTCGGGGCGAGCAGTACTTC. Amino acids: CASSLDVQGRGEQYF. V usage is TRBV5-1 and J usage is TRBJ2-7, with D possibly called TRBD1 or TRBD2 (5 bases each). Trimming shortened V by 0 bases and J by 6 bases, and 16 bases separated the two germline ends. The CDR3 has 15 residues. Germline CDR1 is SGHRS and CDR2 is YFSETQ. Combining the CDR3 with reference TRBV5-1 and TRBJ2-7 gives the whole variable domain KAGVTQTPRYLIKTRGQQVTLSCSPISGHRSVSWYQQTPGQGLQFLFEYFSETQRNKGNFPGRFSGRQFSNSRSEMNVSTLELGDSALYLCASSLDVQGRGEQYFGPGTRLTVT.

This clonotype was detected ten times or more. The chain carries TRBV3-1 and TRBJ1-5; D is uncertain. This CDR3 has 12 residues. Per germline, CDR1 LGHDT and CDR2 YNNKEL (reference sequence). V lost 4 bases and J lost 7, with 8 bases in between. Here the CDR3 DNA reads TGTGCCAGCAGCCTCCAAGGGCAGCCCCAGCATTTT. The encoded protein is CASSLQGQPQHF.

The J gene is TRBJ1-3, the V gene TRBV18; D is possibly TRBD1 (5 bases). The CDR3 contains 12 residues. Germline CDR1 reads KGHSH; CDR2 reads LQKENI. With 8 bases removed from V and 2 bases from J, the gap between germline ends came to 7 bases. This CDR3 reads CASTTAGNTIYF. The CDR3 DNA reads TGTGCCAGCACGACAGCTGGAAACACCATATATTTT.

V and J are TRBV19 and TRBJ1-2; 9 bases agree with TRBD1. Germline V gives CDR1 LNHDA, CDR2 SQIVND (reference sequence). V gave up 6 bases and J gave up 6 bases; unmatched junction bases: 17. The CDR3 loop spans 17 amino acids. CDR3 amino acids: CASRRGTGRLSGDGYTF. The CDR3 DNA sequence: TGTGCCAGTAGAAGGGGGACAGGGAGGCTCTCGGGGGATGGCTACACCTTC. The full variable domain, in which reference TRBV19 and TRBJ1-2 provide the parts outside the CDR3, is DGGITQSPKYLFRKEGQNVTLSCEQNLNHDAMYWYRQDPGQGLRLIYYSQIVNDFQKGDIAEGYSVSREKKESFPLTVTSAQKNPTAFYLCASRRGTGRLSGDGYTFGSGTRLTVV.

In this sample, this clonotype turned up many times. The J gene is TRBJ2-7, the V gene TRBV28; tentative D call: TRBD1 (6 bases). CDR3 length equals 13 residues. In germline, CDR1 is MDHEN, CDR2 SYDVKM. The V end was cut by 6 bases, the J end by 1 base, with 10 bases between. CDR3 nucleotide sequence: TGTGCCAGCAGGTCTAGGGGGTCCTACGAGCAGTACTTC. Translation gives CASRSRGSYEQYF.

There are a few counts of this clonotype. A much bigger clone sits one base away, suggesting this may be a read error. For the CDR3, the DNA is TGTGCCAGCAGGTTACGGGCAAACACTGAAGCTCTCTTT. It specifies CASRLRANTEALF. The rearrangement joins TRBV12-3 or TRBV12-4 to TRBJ1-1; D is ambiguous. The CDR3 is 13 amino acids.

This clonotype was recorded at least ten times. The CDR3 is CASSWDRGPEAFF. The CDR3 coding sequence is TGTGCCAGCAGCTGGGACAGGGGGCCTGAAGCTTTCTTT. V gene TRBV2 combines with J gene TRBJ1-1; 12 nucleotides align to TRBD1. The V segment lost 6 bases and the J segment 6 bases; nucleotides outside the gene matches: 2. There are 13 residues in the CDR3. Per the germline V gene, CDR1 is SNHLY and CDR2 is FYNNEI.

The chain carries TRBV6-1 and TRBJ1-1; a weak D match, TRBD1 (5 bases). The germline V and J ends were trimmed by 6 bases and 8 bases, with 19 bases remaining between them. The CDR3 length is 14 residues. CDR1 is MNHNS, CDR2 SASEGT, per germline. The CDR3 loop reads CASRPLGGDEEAFF. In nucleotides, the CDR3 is TGTGCCAGCAGGCCCTTGGGGGGGGACGAGGAAGCTTTCTTT.

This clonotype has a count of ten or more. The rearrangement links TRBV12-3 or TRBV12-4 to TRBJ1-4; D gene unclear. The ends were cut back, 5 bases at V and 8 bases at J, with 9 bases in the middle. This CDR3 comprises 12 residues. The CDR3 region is CASSKPGEKLFF. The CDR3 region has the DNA TGTGCCAGCAGTAAACCTGGGGAAAAACTGTTTTTT.

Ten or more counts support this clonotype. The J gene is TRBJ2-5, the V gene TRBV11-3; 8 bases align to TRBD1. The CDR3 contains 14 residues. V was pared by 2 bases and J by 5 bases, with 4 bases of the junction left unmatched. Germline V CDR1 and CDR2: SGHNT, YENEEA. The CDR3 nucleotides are TGTGCCAGCAGCTTAAGGACAGGGCGGGAGACCCAGTACTTC. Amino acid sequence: CASSLRTGRETQYF.

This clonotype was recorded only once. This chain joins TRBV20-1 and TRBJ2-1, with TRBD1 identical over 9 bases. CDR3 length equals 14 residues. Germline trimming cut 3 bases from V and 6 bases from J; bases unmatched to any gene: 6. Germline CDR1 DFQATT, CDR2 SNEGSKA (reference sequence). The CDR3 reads CSARSGQGTNEQFF. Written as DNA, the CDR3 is TGCAGTGCTAGGTCGGGACAGGGTACCAATGAGCAGTTCTTC.

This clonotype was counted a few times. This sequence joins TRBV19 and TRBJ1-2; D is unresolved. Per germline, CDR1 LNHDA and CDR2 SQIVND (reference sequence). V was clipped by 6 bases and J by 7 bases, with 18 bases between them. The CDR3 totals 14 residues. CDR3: CASSEGRGTSGYTF. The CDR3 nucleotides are TGTGCCAGTAGCGAGGGCCGGGGAACAAGTGGCTACACCTTC.

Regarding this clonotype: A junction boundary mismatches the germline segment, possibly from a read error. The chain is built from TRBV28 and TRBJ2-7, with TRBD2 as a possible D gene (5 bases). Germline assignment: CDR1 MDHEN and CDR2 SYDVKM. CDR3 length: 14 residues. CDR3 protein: CGSSPLTNSYEQYF. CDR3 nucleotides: TGTGGCAGCAGCCCCCTGACTAACTCCTACGAGCAGTACTTC.

CDR3 sequence (DNA): TGTGCCAGCTTCCAGGGCTTAAGCGAGCAGTACTTC. This encodes CASFQGLSEQYF. The chain couples TRBV6-1 to TRBJ2-7; D possibly corresponds to TRBD1 (5 bases). Germline CDR1 is MNHNS and CDR2 is SASEGT. The germline V and J ends were trimmed by 8 bases and 6 bases, with 14 bases remaining between them. The CDR3 contains 12 residues.